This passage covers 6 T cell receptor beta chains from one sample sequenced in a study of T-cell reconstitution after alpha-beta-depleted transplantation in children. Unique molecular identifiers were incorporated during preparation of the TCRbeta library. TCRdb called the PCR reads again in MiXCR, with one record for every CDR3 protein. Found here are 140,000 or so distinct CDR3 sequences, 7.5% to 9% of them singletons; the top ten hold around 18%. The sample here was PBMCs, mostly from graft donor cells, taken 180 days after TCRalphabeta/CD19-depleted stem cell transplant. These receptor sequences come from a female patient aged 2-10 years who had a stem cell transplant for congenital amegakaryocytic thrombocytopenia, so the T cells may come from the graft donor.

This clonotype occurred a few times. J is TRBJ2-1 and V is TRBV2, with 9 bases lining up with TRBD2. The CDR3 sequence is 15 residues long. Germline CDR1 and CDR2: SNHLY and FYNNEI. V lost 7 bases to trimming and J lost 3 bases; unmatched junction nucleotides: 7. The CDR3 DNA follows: TGTGCCAGCACTCCCGCTAGCGGGATCTACAATGAGCAGTTCTTC. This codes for CASTPASGIYNEQFF.

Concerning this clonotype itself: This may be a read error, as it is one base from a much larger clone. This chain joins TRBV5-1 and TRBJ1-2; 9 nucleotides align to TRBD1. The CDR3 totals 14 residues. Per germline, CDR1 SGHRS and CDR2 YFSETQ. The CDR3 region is CASSFGTGQDGDTF. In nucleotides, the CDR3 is TGCGCCAGCAGCTTTGGGACAGGGCAGGATGGCGACACCTTC.

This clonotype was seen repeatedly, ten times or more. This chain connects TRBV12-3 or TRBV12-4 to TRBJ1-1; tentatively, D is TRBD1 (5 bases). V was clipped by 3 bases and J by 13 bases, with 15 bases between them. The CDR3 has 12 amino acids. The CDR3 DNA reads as TGTGCCAGCAGTTTCGTCCGGGGGGAGGGTTTCTTT. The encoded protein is CASSFVRGEGFF.

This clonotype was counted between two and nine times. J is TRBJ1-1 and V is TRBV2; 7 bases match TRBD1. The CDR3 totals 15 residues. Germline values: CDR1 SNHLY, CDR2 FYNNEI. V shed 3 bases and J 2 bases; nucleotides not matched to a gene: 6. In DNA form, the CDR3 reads TGTGCCAGCAGTGATGACAGGGAGGACAACACTGAAGCTTTCTTT. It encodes CASSDDREDNTEAFF.

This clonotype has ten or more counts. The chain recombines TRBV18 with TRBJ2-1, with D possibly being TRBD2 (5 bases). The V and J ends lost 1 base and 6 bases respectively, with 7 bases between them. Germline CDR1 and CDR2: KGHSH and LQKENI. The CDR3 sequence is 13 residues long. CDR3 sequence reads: CASSPREGNEQFF. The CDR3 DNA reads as TGTGCCAGCTCACCACGAGAGGGCAATGAGCAGTTCTTC. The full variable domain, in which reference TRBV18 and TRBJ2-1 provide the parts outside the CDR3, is NAGVMQNPRHLVRRRGQEARLRCSPMKGHSHVYWYRQLPEEGLKFMVYLQKENIIDESGMPKERFSAEFPKEGPSILRIQQVVRGDSAAYFCASSPREGNEQFFGPGTRLTVL.

The CDR3 sequence is CASSLGPATYNEQFF. CDR3 DNA sequence: TGCGCCAGCAGCTTGGGGCCGGCAACCTACAATGAGCAGTTCTTC. This chain links TRBV5-1 with TRBJ2-1; D unclear. This CDR3 has 15 amino acids. Trimming pared 0 bases from V and 2 bases from J, leaving 9 bases between. CDR1 and CDR2 from the germline V gene are SGHRS and YFSETQ.